The sequence of this TCR beta chain was determined in a study of T cells in Graves' hyperthyroidism and ophthalmopathy. The CDR3 has 17 residues. Germline lookup yields CDR1 KGHSH and CDR2 LQKENI. V was cut by 3 bases and J by 0 bases, with 17 bases left in between. Study results and limitations: Blood also held most thyroid clonotypes expanded beyond 0.001.

This clonotype occurred many times. Its antigen is currently unknown. TCR beta CDR3 regions were amplified from RNA transcripts. Using the HTBI primer set, a first-round RT-PCR was run on the TCR CDR3. TCRdb re-called the multiplex PCR reads with MiXCR, one entry per CDR3 protein. The sample lists approximately 590,000 distinct CDR3 sequences, around 16% occurring once. Sequencing used blood. The rearrangement uses TRBV18 and TRBJ1-1, with a possible D match to TRBD1 (6 bases). This receptor was obtained from a woman younger than 45 with Graves' hyperthyroidism. The DNA for the CDR3 is TGTGCCAGCTCACCCCCGGGGGCAGGGACTATGAACACTGAAGCTTTCTTT. Encoded protein: CASSPPGAGTMNTEAFF.